These 10 T cell receptor beta chains share one sample of origin, sequenced in a study of blood T cell repertoires in COVID-19. Sequencing was performed with immunoSEQ multiplex PCR; in TCRdb, only in-frame clones are kept and a portion is missing. Among over 200,000 clones listed, 80% to 90% were seen once. Sequencing was performed on PBMCs or T cells enriched from blood (not recorded which). These TCRs come from a young woman who had been exposed to COVID-19.

This sequence joins TRBV4-1 and TRBJ2-7; D is ambiguous. V was clipped by 1 base and J by 6 bases, with 7 bases between them. CDR3 length: 12 amino acids. Germline lookup yields CDR1 MGHRA and CDR2 YSYEKL. The DNA for the CDR3 is TGCGCCAGCAGCCAAGGCGGCGGCGAGCAGTACTTC. Amino acid sequence: CASSQGGGEQYF.

The table lists this clone with a few counts. V is TRBV5-1 and J is TRBJ2-1; TRBD2 aligns across 9 bases. The trim removed 2 bases at V and 4 bases at J, leaving 7 bases unmatched. The CDR3 covers 16 residues. CDR1 is SGHRS, CDR2 YFSETQ, per germline. The CDR3 bases are TGCGCCAGCAGCTTCCTTAGCGGGAGAGTATACAATGAGCAGTTCTTC. Protein product: CASSFLSGRVYNEQFF.

The chain links TRBV4-1 to TRBJ1-5; D perhaps matches TRBD1 (5 bases). Germline assignment: CDR1 MGHRA and CDR2 YSYEKL. The CDR3 contains 15 residues. Trimming removed 0 bases from V and 9 bases from J, with 15 bases in between. The CDR3 spells CASSQEAGQSWPQHF. In DNA form, the CDR3 reads TGCGCCAGCAGCCAAGAAGCGGGGCAATCGTGGCCCCAGCATTTT.

This chain links TRBV18 with TRBJ2-1; TRBD2 agrees at 9 bases. Trimming took 2 bases from V and 5 from J; bases not matched to a gene: 7. Germline V CDR1 and CDR2: KGHSH, LQKENI. This CDR3 contains 16 residues. CDR3 sequence: CASSPRGIAGDNEQFF. In DNA form, the CDR3 reads TGTGCCAGCTCACCAAGGGGCATAGCGGGAGACAATGAGCAGTTCTTC.

V usage is TRBV3-1 (or the pseudogene TRBV3-2) and J usage is TRBJ2-7; D might be TRBD2 (6 bases). The germline gives CDR1 LGHDT, CDR2 YNNKEL (reference sequence). V lost 1 base and J lost 2, with 15 bases in between. There are 16 residues in the CDR3. The CDR3 DNA is TGTGCCAGCAGCCAAGGGGACTCCGACGCGCCCTACGAGCAGTACTTC. Translating gives CASSQGDSDAPYEQYF.

The gene calls are TRBV18 and TRBJ2-1; tentatively, D is TRBD2 (5 bases). V lost 2 bases and J 9 bases, leaving 11 bases between the germline ends. This CDR3 contains 13 residues. Per the germline V gene, CDR1 is KGHSH and CDR2 is LQKENI. The CDR3 loop is CASSPSAEGEQFF. The CDR3 DNA follows: TGTGCCAGCTCACCATCGGCCGAGGGTGAGCAGTTCTTC.

V gene TRBV3-1 (or the pseudogene TRBV3-2) combines with J gene TRBJ1-2; D is uncertain. The germline V gene has CDR1 LGHDT and CDR2 YNNKEL (reference sequence). This CDR3 has 13 amino acids. Between the trimmed V and J ends, which lost 3 bases and 1 base, there was a span of 6 bases. CDR3 nucleotide sequence: TGTGCCAGCAGCCACCAGGTTAACTATGGCTACACCTTC. It yields the protein CASSHQVNYGYTF.

The CDR3 DNA reads as TGTGCCAGCAGGCAGGGTAGCAATCAGCCCCAGCATTTT. Protein: CASRQGSNQPQHF. V gene TRBV27 combines with J gene TRBJ1-5; TRBD1 might be the D (5 bases). The CDR3 totals 13 residues. CDR1 is MNHEY, CDR2 SMNVEV, per germline (reference sequence). V was shortened by 6 bases and J by 0 bases, with 6 bases between the two germline ends.

This clone turned up a few times. The CDR3 sequence is CASSQPMSGSSSGANVLTF. The CDR3 DNA is TGTGCCAGCAGCCAACCAATGAGCGGGAGTTCATCTGGGGCCAACGTCCTGACTTTC. The chain links TRBV4-2 to TRBJ2-6; 8 nucleotides match TRBD2. The V segment lost 2 bases and the J segment 1 base; nucleotides outside the gene matches: 10. Germline assignment: CDR1 LGHNA and CDR2 YNFKEQ. The CDR3 runs to 19 residues.

The chain is built from TRBV5-1 and TRBJ1-1; D is uncertain. This CDR3 spans 14 amino acids. Trimming left V 0 bases short and J 6 bases short, with 12 bases between. CDR1 is SGHRS, CDR2 YFSETQ, per germline. The CDR3, as DNA: TGCGCCAGCAGCTTGGACGGTTGGGAGTCTGAAGCTTTCTTT. It specifies CASSLDGWESEAFF.